A single T cell receptor (beta chain) is shown here with its context. Its target is not known. The source of the sample is a study of response to subunit inactivated influenza vaccine. Whole-study findings and limits: Each seasonal flu vaccination may recruit only limited new T cells, authors suggested.

TCRdb itself ran the RT-PCR reads through MiXCR, one entry per CDR3 protein. Of over 750,000 distinct CDR3 sequences listed, around 20% are singletons. Germline trimming cut 3 bases from V and 7 bases from J; bases unmatched to any gene: 9. The length of the CDR3 is 15 residues. Germline values: CDR1 SGHTA, CDR2 FQGNSA. This receptor was taken from a man in his fifties or sixties who received an inactivated influenza vaccine. The rearrangement joins TRBV7-2 to TRBJ2-7; 10 bases map to TRBD1. Sequences were derived from PBMCs from blood, sampled 4 to 6 days after vaccination. CDR3 loop: CASSLTGGGLWEQYF. CDR3 bases: TGTGCCAGCAGCTTGACAGGGGGCGGTTTATGGGAGCAGTACTTC.